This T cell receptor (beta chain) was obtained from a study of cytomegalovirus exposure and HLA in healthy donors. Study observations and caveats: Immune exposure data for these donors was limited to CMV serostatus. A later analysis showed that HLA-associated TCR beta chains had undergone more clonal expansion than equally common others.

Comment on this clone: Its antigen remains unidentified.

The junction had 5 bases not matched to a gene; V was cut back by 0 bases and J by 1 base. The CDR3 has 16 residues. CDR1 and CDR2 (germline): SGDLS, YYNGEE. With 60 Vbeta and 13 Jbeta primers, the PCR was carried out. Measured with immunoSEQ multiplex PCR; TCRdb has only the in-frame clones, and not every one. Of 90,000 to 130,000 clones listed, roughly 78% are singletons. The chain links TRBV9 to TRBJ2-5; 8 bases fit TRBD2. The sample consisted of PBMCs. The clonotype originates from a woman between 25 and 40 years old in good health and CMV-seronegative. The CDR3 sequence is CASSVDAGGLQETQYF. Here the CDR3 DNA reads TGTGCCAGCAGCGTAGACGCGGGGGGCCTCCAAGAGACCCAGTACTTC. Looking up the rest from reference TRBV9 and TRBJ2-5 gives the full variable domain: DSGVTQTPKHLITATGQRVTLRCSPRSGDLSVYWYQQSLDQGLQFLIQYYNGEERAKGNILERFSAQQFPDLHSELNLSSLELGDSALYFCASSVDAGGLQETQYFGPGTRLLVL.